These 5 T cell receptor beta chains originate from one sample sequenced in a study of blood T cell repertoires in COVID-19. Profiled with immunoSEQ multiplex PCR; TCRdb holds only in-frame clones, not every one. The sample lists tens of thousands of clones, 90% occurring once. The sample taken for sequencing was peripheral blood. Receptor source: a man aged 60-69 years with acute or convalescent COVID-19.

A remark on this clone: The CDR3 ends on some other residue instead of the conserved phenylalanine or tryptophan, so this is likely a read error. The DNA is left out, because the CDR3 cannot be placed on it with certainty; the CDR3 is given as TCRdb lists it. V and J are TRBV13 and TRBJ1-2. The CDR3 length is 10 residues, termini included. Germline V gene data show CDR1 as PRHDT and CDR2 as FYEKMQ (reference sequence). The CDR3 reads CASSLSGGEL.

This clone came up a few times. This chain connects TRBV7-2 to TRBJ1-2; D is undetermined. Germline V CDR1 and CDR2: SGHTA, FQGNSA. This CDR3 comprises 13 residues. The V gene lost 3 bases and the J gene lost 1 base, with 6 bases spanning the gap. The CDR3 spells CASSFEINYGYTF. CDR3 bases: TGTGCCAGCAGCTTCGAGATTAACTATGGCTACACCTTC.

The J gene is TRBJ1-1, the V gene TRBV5-1; TRBD1 is a possible D gene (5 bases). The CDR3 sequence is 15 residues long. V was clipped by 4 bases and J by 6 bases, with 19 bases between them. The germline gives CDR1 SGHRS, CDR2 YFSETQ. CDR3 loop: CASSMVGQEGAEAFF. DNA for the CDR3: TGCGCCAGCAGCATGGTGGGGCAGGAGGGTGCTGAAGCTTTCTTT.

This rearrangement joins TRBV6-5 to TRBJ2-3; 10 bases align to TRBD2. This CDR3 is 15 amino acids long. The germline CDR1 and CDR2 sequences are MNHEY and SVGAGI. V shed 7 bases, J shed 4 bases, and the junction held 8 bases outside the gene matches. CDR3 loop: CASNPLAGIPDTQYF. CDR3 sequence (DNA): TGTGCCAGCAACCCACTAGCGGGAATCCCAGATACGCAGTATTTT.

The CDR3 region is CASSPGHNTIYF. The CDR3 region has the DNA TGTGCCAGCAGCCCGGGACATAACACCATATATTTT. V gene TRBV11-3 combines with J gene TRBJ1-3; possibly TRBD1 for D (6 bases). Trimming took off 5 bases at V and 7 bases at J, with 9 bases between the two ends. The CDR3 extends over 12 amino acids. In germline, CDR1 is SGHNT, CDR2 YENEEA.